This T cell receptor beta chain is from a study of blood T cell repertoires in COVID-19. The wider study: Samples came from the United States, Italy and Spain, spanning acute and convalescent COVID-19. Sources were T cells, B-cell-depleted T cells, or PBMCs; the material itself was cDNA or gDNA.

Authors' analysis steps: For nucleated cells, counts were estimated from reference gene primer amplification. The assay was immunoSEQ multiplex PCR, and TCRdb's table has in-frame clones only and misses some. V and J calls and clone size come straight from that table; D and trimming were deduced from the DNA. The repertoire has tens of thousands of clones, around nine tenths of them found once; the top ten carry almost 5.5%. Trimming took 0 bases from V and 1 from J, leaving 12 bases between them. CDR1 SEHNR and CDR2 FQNEAQ come from the germline V gene (reference sequence). This CDR3 contains 16 residues.

This TCR derives from a man in his 60s with acute or convalescent COVID-19. The sample was peripheral blood. The chain uses TRBV7-9 and TRBJ1-1; D might be TRBD1 (5 bases). The chain's CDR3 is CASSLAGRAANTEAFF. As DNA, the CDR3 is TGTGCCAGCAGCTTAGCTGGCAGGGCTGCGAACACTGAAGCTTTCTTT.